The 20 T cell receptor beta chains in this list originate from one sample, sequenced in a study of cytomegalovirus exposure and HLA in healthy donors. This PCR relied on a set of 60 Vbeta primers and 13 Jbeta primers. Data came from immunoSEQ multiplex PCR; TCRdb stores just in-frame clones and leaves some out. Recorded for this sample: under 150,000 clones. Specimen: PBMCs. All receptors derive from a man aged 35 to 55 in good health and CMV-seronegative.

This chain joins TRBV4-3 and TRBJ2-7, with a tentative D call TRBD2 (5 bases). This CDR3 spans 13 amino acids. V was trimmed by 0 bases and J by 5 bases, leaving 8 bases between them. The germline V gene has CDR1 LGHNA and CDR2 YSLEER. DNA for the CDR3: TGCGCCAGCAGCCAAGAATACGGGAACGAGCAGTACTTC. It is translated as CASSQEYGNEQYF.

The chain joins TRBV28 to TRBJ2-3; D might be TRBD1 (5 bases). The CDR3 has 12 amino acids. Germline CDR1 is MDHEN and CDR2 is SYDVKM. V lost 3 bases to trimming and J lost 5 bases, with 6 bases between them. The CDR3 region has the DNA TGTGCCAGCAGTTTTGGACAAGATACGCAGTATTTT. Its translation is CASSFGQDTQYF.

The chain carries TRBV7-9 and TRBJ2-3, with TRBD1 identical over 7 bases. The CDR3 runs to 14 residues. The V segment lost 5 bases and the J segment 6 bases; nucleotides outside the gene matches: 8. CDR1 and CDR2 (germline): SEHNR, FQNEAQ (reference sequence). CDR3 bases: TGTGCCAGCAGCATCCAACAGGGGTGGGATACGCAGTATTTT. Amino acids: CASSIQQGWDTQYF.

This chain joins TRBV5-1 and TRBJ1-2; TRBD1 matches 9 bases. CDR3 length equals 19 residues. Germline assignment: CDR1 SGHRS and CDR2 YFSETQ. J was trimmed by 2 bases and V by 0 bases; bases with no gene match: 14. The CDR3 spells CASSLVSRDRDTKNYGYTF. The CDR3 DNA reads TGCGCCAGCAGCTTGGTATCCCGGGACAGGGATACGAAGAACTATGGCTACACCTTC.

The chain couples TRBV13 to TRBJ1-2; 11 bases are shared with TRBD1. V lost 0 bases and J lost 6; bases outside the gene matches: 0. The CDR3 is 14 residues long. The germline V gene has CDR1 PRHDT and CDR2 FYEKMQ (reference sequence). Here the CDR3 reads CASSLGGQGDGYTF. The CDR3, as DNA: TGTGCCAGCAGCTTAGGGGGACAGGGGGATGGCTACACCTTC.

The J gene is TRBJ1-5, the V gene TRBV9; D unresolved. From germline, CDR1 is SGDLS and CDR2 YYNGEE. V lost 0 bases, J lost 1 base, and 8 bases lay in between. This CDR3 is 15 amino acids long. The CDR3 DNA follows: TGTGCCAGCAGCGTAGACCCAGGAAGCAATCAGCCCCAGCATTTT. Its translation is CASSVDPGSNQPQHF.

V gene TRBV28 combines with J gene TRBJ1-5; tentatively, D is TRBD1 (5 bases). Germline-derived CDR1 and CDR2 are MDHEN and SYDVKM. CDR3 length equals 15 residues. Trimming removed 3 bases at V and 2 bases at J, with 11 bases between. The CDR3 region is CASSFPTEGNQPQHF. Written as DNA, the CDR3 is TGTGCCAGCAGTTTTCCGACAGAGGGCAATCAGCCCCAGCATTTT.

The V and J genes are TRBV4-3 and TRBJ2-1; no reliable D call. There are 14 residues in the CDR3. Germline CDR1 LGHNA, CDR2 YSLEER. Trimming cost V 0 bases and J 2 bases, with 5 bases left between them. This chain's CDR3 is CASSQERAYNEQFF. CDR3 DNA: TGCGCCAGCAGCCAAGAACGGGCCTACAATGAGCAGTTCTTC.

The genes are TRBV28 and TRBJ2-7; 9 bases line up with TRBD2. CDR1 and CDR2 from the germline V gene are MDHEN and SYDVKM. V was clipped by 7 bases and J by 7 bases; unmatched bases: 11. This CDR3 is built from 14 residues. This CDR3 is CASIETGGGDEQYF. In DNA, the CDR3 is TGTGCCAGCATCGAAACGGGCGGGGGGGATGAGCAGTACTTC.

The chain uses TRBV5-1 and TRBJ1-5; D possibly corresponds to TRBD1 (5 bases). The V end lost 0 bases, the J end lost 0 bases, and 7 bases lay between the germline ends. The CDR3 length is 15 residues. The germline gives CDR1 SGHRS, CDR2 YFSETQ. CDR3 DNA: TGCGCCAGCAGCTTGGATCAGGGTAGCAATCAGCCCCAGCATTTT. This gives the protein CASSLDQGSNQPQHF.

The V and J genes are TRBV4-1 and TRBJ2-3; 12 bases map to TRBD2. The V segment lost 2 bases and the J segment 4 bases; nucleotides outside the gene matches: 7. The V gene's germline CDR1 is MGHRA and CDR2 YSYEKL. The CDR3 is made up of 17 amino acids. The CDR3 coding sequence is TGCGCCAGCAGCCAAACAGAACTAGCGGGGGGCTCAGATACGCAGTATTTT. Amino acids: CASSQTELAGGSDTQYF.

This chain connects TRBV13 to TRBJ2-3, with TRBD2 as a possible D gene (5 bases). Between the trimmed V and J ends, which lost 1 base and 0 bases, there was a span of 11 bases. Per the germline V gene, CDR1 is PRHDT and CDR2 is FYEKMQ (reference sequence). This CDR3 contains 16 residues. The CDR3 reads CASSLVRGFSTDTQYF. The CDR3 DNA sequence: TGTGCCAGCAGCTTAGTTCGCGGGTTCAGCACAGATACGCAGTATTTT.

This chain links TRBV7-2 with TRBJ2-7; weak D call: TRBD1 (6 bases). This CDR3 is 12 amino acids long. Germline V gene sequence: CDR1 SGHTA, CDR2 FQGNSA. The V end lost 1 base, the J end lost 12 bases, and 13 bases lay between the germline ends. The chain's CDR3 is CASSLEYGTLYF. The CDR3 DNA is TGTGCCAGCAGCTTAGAGTATGGGACACTGTACTTC. Supplemented by reference TRBV7-2 and TRBJ2-7, the full variable domain reads GAGVSQSPSNKVTEKGKDVELRCDPISGHTALYWYRQSLGQGLEFLIYFQGNSAPDKSGLPSDRFSAERTGGSVSTLTIQRTQQEDSAVYLCASSLEYGTLYFGPGTRLTVT.

The J gene is TRBJ2-2, the V gene TRBV4-3; D unclear. V was shortened by 0 bases and J by 6 bases, with 5 bases between the two germline ends. The CDR3 length is 13 residues. Per the germline V gene, CDR1 is LGHNA and CDR2 is YSLEER. The CDR3 region is CASSQDLAGELFF. The CDR3 DNA sequence: TGCGCCAGCAGCCAAGATCTCGCCGGGGAGCTGTTTTTT.

This chain connects TRBV15 to TRBJ1-2; 10 positions agree with TRBD1. V lost 5 bases, J lost 3 bases, and 6 bases stayed unmatched. Germline CDR1 is LNHNV and CDR2 is YYDKDF (reference sequence). The CDR3 has 15 amino acids. The CDR3 nucleotides read TGTGCCACCAGCGAAGACAGGGGGCGCGACTATGGCTACACCTTC. It yields the protein CATSEDRGRDYGYTF.

The chain carries TRBV5-4 and TRBJ1-5; the D gene is possibly TRBD1 (5 bases). The germline CDR1 and CDR2 sequences are SGHNT and YYREEE (reference sequence). The CDR3 is 16 residues long. With 0 bases removed from V and 5 bases from J, the gap between germline ends came to 15 bases. CDR3 loop: CASSLAGGTPDQPQHF. CDR3 in DNA: TGTGCCAGCAGCTTGGCCGGGGGGACGCCCGATCAGCCCCAGCATTTT.

The gene calls are TRBV2 and TRBJ2-2, with D possibly matching TRBD1 (5 bases). Germline CDR1 SNHLY, CDR2 FYNNEI. Trimming removed 7 bases from V and 0 bases from J, with 12 bases in between. The CDR3 length is 15 residues. The CDR3 loop is CASIQGSANTGELFF. The DNA for the CDR3 is TGTGCCAGCATTCAGGGCTCCGCGAACACCGGGGAGCTGTTTTTT.

The chain recombines TRBV7-2 with TRBJ1-5; unclear D gene. The V end was cut by 3 bases, the J end by 4 bases, with 13 bases between. Germline V gives CDR1 SGHTA, CDR2 FQGNSA. The CDR3 spans 15 residues. The CDR3: CASSFGAIANQPQHF. The CDR3 DNA is TGTGCCAGCAGCTTCGGCGCTATAGCAAATCAGCCCCAGCATTTT.

The chain links TRBV28 to TRBJ2-7; 8 bases are shared with TRBD1. This CDR3 is built from 12 residues. The germline gives CDR1 MDHEN, CDR2 SYDVKM. Unmatched junction bases numbered 7, after V lost 11 bases and J lost 4 bases. CDR3 bases: TGTGCCTCACAGGGGGTTCTTTACGAGCAGTACTTC. Translation: CASQGVLYEQYF.

This chain joins TRBV10-1 and TRBJ1-3; no clear D gene. CDR3 size: 14 residues. Germline assignment: CDR1 WNHNN and CDR2 SYGVQD (reference sequence). V was clipped by 10 bases and J by 2 bases, with 15 bases between them. The CDR3: CAKPDSTTGNTIYF. The CDR3 DNA reads TGCGCCAAACCGGACTCTACTACTGGAAACACCATATATTTT.